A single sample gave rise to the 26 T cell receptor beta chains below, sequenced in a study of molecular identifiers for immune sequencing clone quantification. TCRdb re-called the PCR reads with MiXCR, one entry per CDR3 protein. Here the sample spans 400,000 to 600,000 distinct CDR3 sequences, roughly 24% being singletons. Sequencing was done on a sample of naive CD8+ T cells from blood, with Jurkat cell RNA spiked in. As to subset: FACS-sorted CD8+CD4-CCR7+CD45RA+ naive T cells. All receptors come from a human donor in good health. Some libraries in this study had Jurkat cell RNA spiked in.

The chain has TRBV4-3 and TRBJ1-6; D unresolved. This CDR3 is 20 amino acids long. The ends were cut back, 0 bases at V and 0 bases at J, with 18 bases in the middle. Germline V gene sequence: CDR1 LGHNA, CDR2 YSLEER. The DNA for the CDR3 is TGCGCCAGCAGCCAAGATCGGATTAGGTTCGTGGGCTCCTATAATTCACCCCTCCACTTT. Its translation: CASSQDRIRFVGSYNSPLHF.

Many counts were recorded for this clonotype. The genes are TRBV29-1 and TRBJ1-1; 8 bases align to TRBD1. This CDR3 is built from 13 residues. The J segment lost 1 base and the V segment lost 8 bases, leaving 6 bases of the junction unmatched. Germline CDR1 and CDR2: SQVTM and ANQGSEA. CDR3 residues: CSTDRGPNTEAFF. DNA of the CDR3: TGCAGCACCGACAGGGGCCCGAACACTGAAGCTTTCTTT.

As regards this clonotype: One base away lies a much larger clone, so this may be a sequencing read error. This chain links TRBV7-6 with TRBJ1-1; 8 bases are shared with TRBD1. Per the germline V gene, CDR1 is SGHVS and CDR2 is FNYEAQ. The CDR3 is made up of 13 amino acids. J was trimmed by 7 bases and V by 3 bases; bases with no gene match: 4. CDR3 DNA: TGTGCCAGCAGCTTGGCAGGGGGCAGTGAAGCTTTCTTT. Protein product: CASSLAGGSEAFF.

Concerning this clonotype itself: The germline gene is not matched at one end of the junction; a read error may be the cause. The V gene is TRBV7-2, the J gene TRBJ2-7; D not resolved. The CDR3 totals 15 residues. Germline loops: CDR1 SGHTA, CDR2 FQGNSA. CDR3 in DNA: TGTGCCTGCAGCTTATTAGTCGCCCTCTCCTACGAGCAGTACTTC. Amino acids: CACSLLVALSYEQYF.

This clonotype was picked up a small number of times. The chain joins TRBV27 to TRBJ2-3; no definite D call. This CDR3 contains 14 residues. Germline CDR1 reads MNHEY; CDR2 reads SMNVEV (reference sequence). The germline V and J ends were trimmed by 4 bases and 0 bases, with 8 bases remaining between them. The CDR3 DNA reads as TGTGCCAGCAGTTCCCTCGACAGCACAGATACGCAGTATTTT. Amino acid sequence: CASSSLDSTDTQYF.

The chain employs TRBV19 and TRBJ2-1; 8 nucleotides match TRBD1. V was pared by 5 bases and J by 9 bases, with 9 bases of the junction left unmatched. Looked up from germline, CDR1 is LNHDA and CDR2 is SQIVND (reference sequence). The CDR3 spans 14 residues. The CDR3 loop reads CASSRGTGGVEQFF. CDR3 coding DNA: TGTGCCAGTAGTCGCGGGACAGGAGGAGTTGAGCAGTTCTTC. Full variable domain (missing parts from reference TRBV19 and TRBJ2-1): DGGITQSPKYLFRKEGQNVTLSCEQNLNHDAMYWYRQDPGQGLRLIYYSQIVNDFQKGDIAEGYSVSREKKESFPLTVTSAQKNPTAFYLCASSRGTGGVEQFFGPGTRLTVL.

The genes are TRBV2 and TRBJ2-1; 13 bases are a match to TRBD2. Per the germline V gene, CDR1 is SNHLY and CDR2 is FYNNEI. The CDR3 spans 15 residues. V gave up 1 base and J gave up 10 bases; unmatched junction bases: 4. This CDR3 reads CASSEVGTSGVEQFF. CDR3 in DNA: TGTGCCAGCAGTGAAGTGGGGACTAGCGGGGTCGAGCAGTTCTTC.

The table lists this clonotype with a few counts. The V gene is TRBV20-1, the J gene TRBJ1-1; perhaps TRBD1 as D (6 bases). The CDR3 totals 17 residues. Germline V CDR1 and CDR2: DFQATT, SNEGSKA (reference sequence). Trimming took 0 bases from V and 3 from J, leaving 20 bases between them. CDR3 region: CSARDLPPGGAYTEAFF. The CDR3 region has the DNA TGCAGTGCTAGAGATCTCCCCCCTGGGGGCGCGTACACTGAAGCTTTCTTT.

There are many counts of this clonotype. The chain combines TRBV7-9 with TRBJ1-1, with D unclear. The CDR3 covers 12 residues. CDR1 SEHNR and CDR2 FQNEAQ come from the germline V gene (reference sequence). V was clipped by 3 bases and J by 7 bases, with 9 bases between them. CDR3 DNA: TGTGCCAGCAGCTTCAGTTTGGATGAAGCTTTCTTT. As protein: CASSFSLDEAFF.

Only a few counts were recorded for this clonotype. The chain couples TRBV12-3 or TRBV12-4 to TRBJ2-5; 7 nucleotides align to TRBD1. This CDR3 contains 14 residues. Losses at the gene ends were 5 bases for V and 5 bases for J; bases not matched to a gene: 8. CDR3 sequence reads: CASSHTGDYETQYF. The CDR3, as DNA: TGTGCCAGCAGTCACACAGGGGATTATGAGACCCAGTACTTC.

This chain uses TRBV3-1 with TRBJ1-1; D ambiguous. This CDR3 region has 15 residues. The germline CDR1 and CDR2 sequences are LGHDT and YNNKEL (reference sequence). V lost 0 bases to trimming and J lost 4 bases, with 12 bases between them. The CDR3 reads CASSQDRSWGTEAFF. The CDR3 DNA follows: TGTGCCAGCAGCCAAGATCGTTCCTGGGGCACTGAAGCTTTCTTT.

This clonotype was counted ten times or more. The CDR3 DNA is TGTGCCAGCAGTAACGAGATAACCCTAGCGGGAGGAACAGATACGCAGTATTTT. Translated: CASSNEITLAGGTDTQYF. The chain links TRBV6-2 or TRBV6-3 to TRBJ2-3, with TRBD2 matching over 11 bases. J gave up 3 bases and V 5 bases, and 13 bases lay outside the gene matches. The CDR3 spans 18 residues. Germline CDR1 is MNHEY and CDR2 is SVGEGT.

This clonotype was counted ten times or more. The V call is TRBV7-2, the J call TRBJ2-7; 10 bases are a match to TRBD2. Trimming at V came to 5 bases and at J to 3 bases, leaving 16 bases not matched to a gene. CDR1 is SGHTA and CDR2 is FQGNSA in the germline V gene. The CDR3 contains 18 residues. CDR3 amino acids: CASSPIGEGLADDYEQYF. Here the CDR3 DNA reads TGTGCCAGCAGCCCAATAGGGGAAGGACTAGCGGACGACTACGAGCAGTACTTC.

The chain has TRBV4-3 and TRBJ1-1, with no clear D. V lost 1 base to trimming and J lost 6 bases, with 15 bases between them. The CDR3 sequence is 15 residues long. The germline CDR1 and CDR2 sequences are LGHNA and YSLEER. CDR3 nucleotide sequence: TGCGCCAGCAGCCAAGGACAATACACGGGCCCTGAAGCTTTCTTT. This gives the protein CASSQGQYTGPEAFF.

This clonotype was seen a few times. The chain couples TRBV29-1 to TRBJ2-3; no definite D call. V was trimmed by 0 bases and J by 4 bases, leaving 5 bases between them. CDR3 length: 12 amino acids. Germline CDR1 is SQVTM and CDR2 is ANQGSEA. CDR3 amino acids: CSVEEGPDTQYF. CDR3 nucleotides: TGCAGCGTTGAAGAAGGGCCAGATACGCAGTATTTT.

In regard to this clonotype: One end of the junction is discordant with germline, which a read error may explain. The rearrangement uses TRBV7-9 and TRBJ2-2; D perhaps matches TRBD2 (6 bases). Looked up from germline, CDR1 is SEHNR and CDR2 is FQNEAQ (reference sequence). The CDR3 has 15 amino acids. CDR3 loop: CASTLGQANTGGLFF. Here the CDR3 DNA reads TGTGCCAGCACCTTAGGTCAAGCGAACACCGGGGGGCTGTTTTTT.

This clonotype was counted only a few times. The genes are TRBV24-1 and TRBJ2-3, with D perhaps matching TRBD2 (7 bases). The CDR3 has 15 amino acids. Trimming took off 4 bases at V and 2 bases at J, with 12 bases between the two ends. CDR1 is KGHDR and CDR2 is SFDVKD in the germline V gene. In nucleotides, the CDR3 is TGTGCCACCAGTGAAAACGGGGGGCCCACAGATACGCAGTATTTT. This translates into CATSENGGPTDTQYF.

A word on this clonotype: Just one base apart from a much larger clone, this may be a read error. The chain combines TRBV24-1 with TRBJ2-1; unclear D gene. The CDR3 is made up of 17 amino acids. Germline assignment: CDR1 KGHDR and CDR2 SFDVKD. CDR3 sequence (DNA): TGTGCCACCAGTTCCATAGAATCCGGAACCTCCTGCAATGAGCAGTTCTTC. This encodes CATSSIESGTSCNEQFF.

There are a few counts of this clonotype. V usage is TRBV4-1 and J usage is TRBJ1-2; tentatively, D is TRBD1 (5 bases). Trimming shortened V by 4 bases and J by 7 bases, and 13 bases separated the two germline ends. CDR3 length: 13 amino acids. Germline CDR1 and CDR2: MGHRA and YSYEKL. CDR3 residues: CASSPRGAGGYTF. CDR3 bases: TGCGCCAGCAGCCCGAGGGGTGCGGGTGGCTACACCTTC.

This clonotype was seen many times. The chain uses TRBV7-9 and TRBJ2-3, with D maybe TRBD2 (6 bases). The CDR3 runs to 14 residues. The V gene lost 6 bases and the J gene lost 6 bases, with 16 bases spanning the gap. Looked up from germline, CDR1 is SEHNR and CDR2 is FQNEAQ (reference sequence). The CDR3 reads CASRKGGAADTQYF. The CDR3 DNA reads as TGTGCCAGCAGAAAAGGAGGGGCGGCGGATACGCAGTATTTT.

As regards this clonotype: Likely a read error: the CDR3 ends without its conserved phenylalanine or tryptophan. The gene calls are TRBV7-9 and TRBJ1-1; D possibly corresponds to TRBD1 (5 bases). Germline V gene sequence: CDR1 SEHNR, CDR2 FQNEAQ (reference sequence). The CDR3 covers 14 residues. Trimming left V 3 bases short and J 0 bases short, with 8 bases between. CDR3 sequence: CASSFIGVNTEAFL. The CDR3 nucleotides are TGTGCCAGCAGCTTTATAGGGGTGAACACTGAAGCTTTCTTA.

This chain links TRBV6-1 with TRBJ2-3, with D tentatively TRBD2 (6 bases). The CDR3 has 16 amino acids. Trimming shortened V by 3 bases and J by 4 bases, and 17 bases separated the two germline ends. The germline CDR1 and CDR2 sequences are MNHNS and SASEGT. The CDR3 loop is CASSDRGGGLPDTQYF. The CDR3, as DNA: TGTGCCAGCAGTGATCGGGGAGGAGGCCTTCCAGATACGCAGTATTTT.

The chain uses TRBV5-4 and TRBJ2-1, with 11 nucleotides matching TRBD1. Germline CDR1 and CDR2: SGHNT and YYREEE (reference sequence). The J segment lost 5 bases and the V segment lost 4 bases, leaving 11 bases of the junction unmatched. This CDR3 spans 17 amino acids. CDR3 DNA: TGTGCCAGCAGCGTAGGACAGGGGGCGGTTGGAGACAATGAGCAGTTCTTC. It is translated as CASSVGQGAVGDNEQFF.

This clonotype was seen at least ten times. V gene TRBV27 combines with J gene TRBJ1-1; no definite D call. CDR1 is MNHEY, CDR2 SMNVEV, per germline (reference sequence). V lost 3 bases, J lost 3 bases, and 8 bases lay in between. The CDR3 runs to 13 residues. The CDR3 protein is CASSLALDTEAFF. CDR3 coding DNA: TGTGCCAGCAGTTTGGCTTTGGACACTGAAGCTTTCTTT.

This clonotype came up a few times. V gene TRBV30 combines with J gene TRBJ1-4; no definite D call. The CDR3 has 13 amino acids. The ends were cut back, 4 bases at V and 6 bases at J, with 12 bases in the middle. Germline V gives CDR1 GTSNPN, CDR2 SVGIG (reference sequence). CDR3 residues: CAWMDLRDEKLFF. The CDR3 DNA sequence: TGTGCCTGGATGGACCTTAGGGATGAAAAACTGTTTTTT.

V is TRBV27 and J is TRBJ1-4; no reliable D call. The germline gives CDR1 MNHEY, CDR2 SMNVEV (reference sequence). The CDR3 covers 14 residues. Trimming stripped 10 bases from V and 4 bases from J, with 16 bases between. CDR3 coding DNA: TGTGCCACCGGAGAGGCAGCCCATAATGAAAAACTGTTTTTT. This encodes CATGEAAHNEKLFF.